Following are 3 T cell receptor beta chains from one sample sequenced in a study of Ad26.COV2.S vaccination and SARS-CoV-2 variants. The assay was immunoSEQ multiplex PCR, and TCRdb's table has in-frame clones only and misses some. The sample yields hundreds of thousands of clones, 90% to 95% seen once. The source was peripheral blood, collected after recovery from COVID-19. These receptors originate from a human donor who had recovered from COVID-19.

This chain uses TRBV6-6 with TRBJ1-2, with D possibly being TRBD1 (6 bases). CDR1 and CDR2 (germline): MNHNY, SVGAGI (reference sequence). The CDR3 consists of 11 residues. Between the trimmed V and J ends, which lost 7 bases and 7 bases, there was a span of 10 bases. Here the CDR3 DNA reads TGTGCCAGCACCACAGGGTTTGGCTACACCTTC. The encoded protein is CASTTGFGYTF.

The genes are TRBV14 and TRBJ2-5; possibly TRBD1 for D (5 bases). The CDR3 has 15 residues. In germline, CDR1 is SGHDN, CDR2 FVKESK. Deletions cut 0 bases from V and 7 bases from J, with 15 bases between. In DNA form, the CDR3 reads TGTGCCAGCAGCCAAGACAGTATGGGGCTTGGGACCCAGTACTTC. This sequence encodes CASSQDSMGLGTQYF.

The chain links TRBV6-6 to TRBJ2-7, with TRBD2 matching over 8 bases. J gave up 2 bases and V 0 bases, and 3 bases lay outside the gene matches. The CDR3 is made up of 15 amino acids. Germline CDR1 and CDR2: MNHNY and SVGAGI (reference sequence). The CDR3 protein is CASSYSSGGPYEQYF. CDR3 DNA sequence: TGTGCCAGCAGTTACTCCTCGGGGGGGCCCTACGAGCAGTACTTC.